One and the same sample provided the 20 T cell receptor beta chains below, sequenced in a study of CXCR3-negative and CXCR3-positive naive CD8 T cells. UMI-tagged TRB cDNA libraries were built via 5' RACE. TCRdb reprocessed the 5' RACE reads and reports one entry per CDR3 protein, with no DNA. Recorded for this sample: about 150,000 distinct CDR3 sequences. Their target antigens are unknown. Points from the study as a whole: Hydrophobicity of TRB CDR3s was greater in CXCR3-positive naive cells than in CXCR3-negative naive cells.

Input material: naive CXCR3+ CD8+ T cells from blood. Sample subset: CD45RO-CCR7+CD27+CD95- naive CD8+ T cells expressing CXCR3 (TNR3+). Receptors originate from a human donor in good health. Some clones in this sample may be carry-over from other donors' samples.

The chain employs TRBV20-1 and TRBJ2-7; absent DNA, TCRdb's TRBD1 call cannot be checked. The CDR3 runs 16 residues. Germline lookup yields CDR1 DFQATT and CDR2 SNEGSKA (reference sequence). CDR3 residues: CSARPTDSRLVYEQYF.

The rearrangement uses TRBV5-1 and TRBJ2-3; TCRdb proposes TRBD2, but this gene call is untestable without DNA. The germline gives CDR1 SGHRS, CDR2 YFSETQ. CDR3 length: 17 residues. The CDR3 region is CASSLPSGSGGTDTQYF.

The V gene is TRBV20-1, the J gene TRBJ2-2. This CDR3 comprises 13 residues. Per the germline V gene, CDR1 is DFQATT and CDR2 is SNEGSKA (reference sequence). CDR3: CSALHKNTGELFF.

This sequence joins TRBV5-4 and TRBJ2-4; the TCRdb D gene call, TRBD1, has no DNA to confirm it. The CDR3 is made up of 15 amino acids. CDR1 and CDR2 (germline): SGHNT, YYREEE (reference sequence). This chain's CDR3 is CASSFRGSVENIQYF.

The J gene is TRBJ2-1, the V gene TRBV6-1; TCRdb's assignment of TRBD1 cannot be checked, as there is no DNA. Germline assignment: CDR1 MNHNS and CDR2 SASEGT. The CDR3 spans 15 residues. CDR3 in amino acids: CASGRTGDAYNEQFF.

This sequence joins TRBV4-2 and TRBJ2-1. The length of the CDR3 is 15 residues. Germline CDR1 is LGHNA and CDR2 is YNFKEQ. The CDR3 loop reads CASSQDPASYNEQFF.

The rearrangement uses TRBV4-1 and TRBJ2-1. This CDR3 is built from 16 residues. Germline lookup yields CDR1 MGHRA and CDR2 YSYEKL. The CDR3 spells CASSQTPGVSYNEQFF.

This sequence joins TRBV5-1 and TRBJ2-2; TCRdb's D call of TRBD2 is untestable without DNA. The CDR3 runs 15 residues. Per germline, CDR1 SGHRS and CDR2 YFSETQ. CDR3 loop: CASSPLAGGTGELFF.

The rearrangement uses TRBV4-1 and TRBJ1-5. The CDR3 runs to 15 residues. CDR1 MGHRA and CDR2 YSYEKL come from the germline V gene. CDR3 loop: CASSPLLGSNQPQHF.

The chain uses TRBV7-2 and TRBJ1-1; TCRdb's D call of TRBD1 is untestable without DNA. CDR1 and CDR2 (germline): SGHTA, FQGNSA. The length of the CDR3 is 14 residues. The CDR3 sequence is CASSFQGGNTEAFF.

The chain employs TRBV7-3 and TRBJ2-6. CDR1 and CDR2 (germline): SGHTA, FQGTGA. This CDR3 is built from 15 residues. CDR3 sequence reads: CASSRTAPGANVLTF.

V gene TRBV4-2 combines with J gene TRBJ2-5. CDR3 length: 13 residues. Germline V gives CDR1 LGHNA, CDR2 YNFKEQ. CDR3 protein: CASSQEAGETQYF.

The chain uses TRBV12-3 or TRBV12-4 and TRBJ1-5. This CDR3 has 13 residues. The CDR3 sequence: CASSFFSNQPQHF.

The rearrangement joins TRBV7-6 to TRBJ2-3; TCRdb's D gene call, TRBD2, goes unchecked for lack of DNA. CDR1 is SGHVS and CDR2 is FNYEAQ in the germline V gene. CDR3 length equals 16 residues. CDR3 amino acids: CASSLDPSGTTDTQYF.

The chain combines TRBV9 with TRBJ2-7; checking the TCRdb D call of TRBD1 is not possible without DNA. The CDR3 totals 13 residues. In germline, CDR1 is SGDLS, CDR2 YYNGEE. The CDR3 region is CASSVEGGREQYF.

This chain links TRBV12-3 or TRBV12-4 with TRBJ2-7; there is no DNA to check the TCRdb D call of TRBD2. This CDR3 is 15 amino acids long. This chain's CDR3 is CASSSSSGTFYEQYF.

The rearrangement uses TRBV12-3 or TRBV12-4 and TRBJ2-7. The CDR3 loop spans 12 amino acids. The chain's CDR3 is CASSAFWSEQYF.

The J gene is TRBJ2-7, the V gene TRBV27; TCRdb returns TRBD1, unconfirmable since there is no DNA. The CDR3 loop spans 13 amino acids. Germline lookup yields CDR1 MNHEY and CDR2 SMNVEV (reference sequence). The CDR3 protein is CASSLSPGVEQYF.

The chain combines TRBV6-2 or TRBV6-3 with TRBJ2-1. The CDR3 totals 12 residues. The V gene's germline CDR1 is MNHEY and CDR2 SVGEGT. The CDR3 protein is CASSYSGNEQFF.

The V call is TRBV29-1, the J call TRBJ2-7; TCRdb picks TRBD2, but there is no DNA to check that call. In germline, CDR1 is SQVTM, CDR2 ANQGSEA. The CDR3 loop spans 12 amino acids. The CDR3 here is CSVPGLAHEQYF.